The 6 T cell receptor beta chains presented below share a single source sample, sequenced in a study of tumor-infiltrating lymphocytes in primary liver carcinoma. Germline DNA was extracted alongside blood RNA, which was obtained from unsorted whole blood. Researchers generated TCR beta cDNA from about 460 ng of total RNA, relying on a constant-region primer. ARM-PCR, slightly modified, supplied the TCR beta libraries through three nested multiplex PCR rounds. Primers for the first two PCR rounds were TRBV1-TRBV30 forward primers and a C-beta reverse primer (about 11 cycles per round). Each CDR3 protein gets one entry after TCRdb re-called the multiplex PCR reads with MiXCR. Of about 210,000 distinct CDR3 sequences in the sample, roughly two thirds were seen once. Sequencing was done on a sample of peripheral blood. Source of these receptors: a woman aged 55-75 years with primary liver carcinoma and hepatitis B virus infection.

Of note for this clonotype: At one boundary the junction diverges from the germline segment, which might be a read error. J is TRBJ2-7 and V is TRBV7-9, with TRBD2 matching 14 bases. This CDR3 is 17 amino acids long. Germline CDR1 is SEHNR and CDR2 is FQNEAQ (reference sequence). The CDR3: CVSSLGLAGGPYYEQYF. The CDR3 DNA follows: TGTGTCAGCAGCCTAGGACTAGCGGGAGGCCCTTACTACGAGCAGTACTTC.

Of note for this clonotype: The junction shows a germline mismatch at one end, possibly a read error. The gene calls are TRBV5-4 and TRBJ2-4; D may be TRBD2 (6 bases). CDR3 length equals 13 residues. The germline V gene encodes CDR1 SGHNT and CDR2 YYREEE (reference sequence). CDR3: CASSLWGENIQCF. In DNA, the CDR3 is TGTGCCAGCAGCTTGTGGGGGGAAAACATTCAGTGCTTC.

The chain links TRBV4-2 to TRBJ2-1, with D possibly TRBD2 on 5 matching bases. The CDR3 has 16 residues. The germline V and J ends were trimmed by 0 bases and 9 bases, with 18 bases remaining between them. CDR1 LGHNA and CDR2 YNFKEQ come from the germline V gene. The CDR3 loop reads CASSQDKASRMGEQFF. The CDR3 DNA sequence: TGTGCCAGCAGCCAAGATAAGGCTAGCAGGATGGGTGAGCAGTTCTTC.

This clonotype was observed once. The CDR3 ends on some other residue instead of the conserved phenylalanine or tryptophan, so this is likely a read error. The genes are TRBV29-1 and TRBJ2-2; maybe TRBD2 (6 bases). The CDR3 has 13 amino acids. Germline CDR1 SQVTM, CDR2 ANQGSEA. CDR3 sequence: CSVPKSNTGGLFS. CDR3 coding DNA: TGCAGCGTTCCCAAATCGAACACCGGGGGGCTGTTTTCT.

Note on this clonotype: Mismatch with germline at one junction end may stem from a read error. This sequence joins TRBV6-2 or TRBV6-3 and TRBJ2-5; 7 bases are shared with TRBD1. Germline CDR1 and CDR2: MNHEY and SVGEGT. The length of the CDR3 is 12 residues. CDR3 sequence: CAIRQGVKTQHF. The CDR3 region has the DNA TGTGCCATCAGACAGGGTGTAAAGACCCAGCACTTC.

The chain is built from TRBV20-1 and TRBJ1-5; a possible D gene is TRBD1 (6 bases). Germline CDR1 reads DFQATT; CDR2 reads SNEGSKA (reference sequence). Trimming left V 2 bases short and J 6 bases short, with 17 bases between. This CDR3 is built from 15 residues. This CDR3 reads CSARSHREAGQPQHF. Here the CDR3 DNA reads TGCAGTGCTAGATCGCACAGGGAGGCAGGTCAGCCCCAGCATTTT.